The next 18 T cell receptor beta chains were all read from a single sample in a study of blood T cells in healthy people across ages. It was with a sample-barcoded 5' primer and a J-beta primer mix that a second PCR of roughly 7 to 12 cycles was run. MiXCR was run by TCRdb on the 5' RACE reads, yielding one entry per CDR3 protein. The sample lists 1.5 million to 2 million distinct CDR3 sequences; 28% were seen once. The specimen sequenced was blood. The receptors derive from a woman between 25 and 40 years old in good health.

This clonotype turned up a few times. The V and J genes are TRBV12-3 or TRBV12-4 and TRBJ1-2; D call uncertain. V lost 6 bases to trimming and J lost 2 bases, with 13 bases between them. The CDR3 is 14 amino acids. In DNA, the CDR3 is TGTGCCAGCAGCCCACCCTTGGGGAACTATGGCTACACCTTC. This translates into CASSPPLGNYGYTF.

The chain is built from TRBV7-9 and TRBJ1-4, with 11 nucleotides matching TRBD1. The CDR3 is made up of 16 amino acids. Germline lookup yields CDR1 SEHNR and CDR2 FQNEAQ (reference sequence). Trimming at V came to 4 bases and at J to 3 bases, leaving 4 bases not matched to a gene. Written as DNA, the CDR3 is TGTGCCAGCAGCTCCGGACAGGGGGCAGCTAATGAAAAACTGTTTTTT. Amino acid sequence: CASSSGQGAANEKLFF.

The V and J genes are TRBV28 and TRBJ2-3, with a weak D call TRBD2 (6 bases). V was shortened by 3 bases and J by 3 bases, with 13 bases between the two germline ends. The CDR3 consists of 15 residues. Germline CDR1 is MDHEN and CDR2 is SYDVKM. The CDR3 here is CASSLPGSGTDTQYF. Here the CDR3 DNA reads TGTGCCAGCAGTTTGCCGGGGAGCGGGACAGATACGCAGTATTTT.

CDR3: CTSSEDSPPSEQYF. Here the CDR3 DNA reads TGTACCTCTTCGGAGGACAGCCCCCCCTCCGAGCAGTACTTC. This chain links TRBV2 with TRBJ2-5, with TRBD1 as a possible D gene (6 bases). TRBJ2-7 matches the DNA end more closely, so the J call is doubtful. The CDR3 covers 14 residues. Germline CDR1 and CDR2: SNHLY and FYNNEI.

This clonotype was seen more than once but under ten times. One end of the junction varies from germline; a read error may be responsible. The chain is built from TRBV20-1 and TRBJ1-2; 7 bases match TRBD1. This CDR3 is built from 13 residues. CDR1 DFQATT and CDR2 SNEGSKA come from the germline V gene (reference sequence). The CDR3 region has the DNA TGCGGTGCCATGGACAGGAGCGCTAATGGCTACACCTTC. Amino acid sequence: CGAMDRSANGYTF.

The CDR3 sequence: CASSKQGAGSGNEQFF. The CDR3 coding sequence is TGTGCCAGCAGCAAACAGGGGGCGGGGTCCGGCAATGAGCAGTTCTTC. The gene calls are TRBV2 and TRBJ2-1; TRBD1 agrees at 9 bases. The CDR3 length is 16 residues. CDR1 and CDR2 from the germline V gene are SNHLY and FYNNEI. With 6 bases clipped from V and 6 bases from J, the junction kept 12 bases outside the gene matches. The full variable domain, its missing parts supplied by reference TRBV2 and TRBJ2-1, is EPEVTQTPSHQVTQMGQEVILRCVPISNHLYFYWYRQILGQKVEFLVSFYNNEISEKSEIFDDQFSVERPDGSNFTLKIRSTKLEDSAMYFCASSKQGAGSGNEQFFGPGTRLTVL.

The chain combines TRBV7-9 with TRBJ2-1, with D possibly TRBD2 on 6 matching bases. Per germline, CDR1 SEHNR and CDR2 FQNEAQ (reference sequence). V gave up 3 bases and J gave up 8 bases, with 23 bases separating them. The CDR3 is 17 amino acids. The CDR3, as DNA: TGTGCCAGCAGCTTTCTTAATTGGAGGGAGTACGTGGATGAGCAGTTCTTC. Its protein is CASSFLNWREYVDEQFF.

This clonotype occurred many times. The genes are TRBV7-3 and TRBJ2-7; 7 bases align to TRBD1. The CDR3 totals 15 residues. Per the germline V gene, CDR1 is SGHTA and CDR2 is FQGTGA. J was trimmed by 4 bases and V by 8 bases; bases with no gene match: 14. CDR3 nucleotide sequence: TGTGCCAGCTCTCCGTCCGGGGCAGGGGGTTACGAGCAGTACTTC. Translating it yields CASSPSGAGGYEQYF.

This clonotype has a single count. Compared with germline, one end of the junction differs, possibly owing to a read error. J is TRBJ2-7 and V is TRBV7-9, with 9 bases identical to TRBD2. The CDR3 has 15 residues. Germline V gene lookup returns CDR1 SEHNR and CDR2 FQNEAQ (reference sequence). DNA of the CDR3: TGTGTCAGCAGCTTATTGGCTAGCGGGGCCTACGAGCAGTACTTC. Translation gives CVSSLLASGAYEQYF.

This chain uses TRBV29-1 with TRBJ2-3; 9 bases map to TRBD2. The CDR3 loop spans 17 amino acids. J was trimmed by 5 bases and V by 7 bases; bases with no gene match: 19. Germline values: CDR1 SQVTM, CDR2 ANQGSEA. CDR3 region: CSATGLSGGPGGDTQYF. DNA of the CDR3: TGCAGCGCGACGGGACTTAGCGGGGGACCAGGGGGAGATACGCAGTATTTT.

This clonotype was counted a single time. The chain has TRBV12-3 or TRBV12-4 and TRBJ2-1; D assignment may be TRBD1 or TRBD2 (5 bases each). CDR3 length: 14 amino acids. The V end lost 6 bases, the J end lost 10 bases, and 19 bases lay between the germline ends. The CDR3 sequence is CASSPGTTSREQFF. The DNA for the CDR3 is TGTGCCAGCAGCCCTGGGACCACCTCTCGGGAGCAGTTCTTC.

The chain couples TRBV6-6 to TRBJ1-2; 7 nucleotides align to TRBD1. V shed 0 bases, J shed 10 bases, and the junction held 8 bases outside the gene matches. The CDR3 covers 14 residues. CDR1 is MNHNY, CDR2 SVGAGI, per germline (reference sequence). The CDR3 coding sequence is TGTGCCAGCAGTTACTCGCGGGACAGTAATCCCTACACCTTC. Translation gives CASSYSRDSNPYTF.

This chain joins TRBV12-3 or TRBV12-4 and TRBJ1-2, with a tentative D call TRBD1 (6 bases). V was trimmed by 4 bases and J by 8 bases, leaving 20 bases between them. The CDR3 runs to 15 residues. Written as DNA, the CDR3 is TGTGCCAGCAGTTCCCCAGGGGCGTCTTTAGGCGGCTACACCTTC. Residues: CASSSPGASLGGYTF.

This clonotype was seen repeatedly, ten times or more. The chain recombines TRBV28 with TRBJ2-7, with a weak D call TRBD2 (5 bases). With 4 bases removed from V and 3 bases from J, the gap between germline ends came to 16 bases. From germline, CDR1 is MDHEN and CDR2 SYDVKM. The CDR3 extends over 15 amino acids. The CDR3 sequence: CASSSPGVGFYEQYF. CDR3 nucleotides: TGTGCCAGCAGTTCCCCCGGGGTTGGGTTCTACGAGCAGTACTTC.

The CDR3 protein is CASSRGQGNTIYF. The CDR3 region has the DNA TGTGCCAGCAGCAGAGGACAGGGAAACACCATATATTTT. This sequence joins TRBV6-5 and TRBJ1-3; D perhaps matches TRBD1 (6 bases). The germline V gene has CDR1 MNHEY and CDR2 SVGAGI. V gave up 6 bases and J gave up 4 bases, with 10 bases separating them. The CDR3 totals 13 residues.

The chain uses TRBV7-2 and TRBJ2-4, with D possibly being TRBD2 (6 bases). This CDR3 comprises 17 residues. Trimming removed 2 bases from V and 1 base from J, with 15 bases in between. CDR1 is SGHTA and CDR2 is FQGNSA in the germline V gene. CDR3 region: CASSLSHWGLAKNIQYF. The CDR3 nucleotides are TGTGCCAGCAGCTTATCCCATTGGGGACTCGCCAAAAACATTCAGTACTTC.

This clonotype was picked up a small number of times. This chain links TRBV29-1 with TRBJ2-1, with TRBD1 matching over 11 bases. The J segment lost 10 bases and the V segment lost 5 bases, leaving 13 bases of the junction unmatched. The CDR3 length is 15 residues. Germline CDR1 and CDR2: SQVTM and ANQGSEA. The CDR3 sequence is CSVKIPGQGEYEQFF. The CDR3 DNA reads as TGCAGCGTTAAAATTCCGGGACAGGGGGAATACGAGCAGTTCTTC.

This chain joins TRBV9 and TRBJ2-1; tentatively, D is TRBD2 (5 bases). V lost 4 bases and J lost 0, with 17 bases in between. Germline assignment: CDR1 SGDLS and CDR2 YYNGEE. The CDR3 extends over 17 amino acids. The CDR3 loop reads CASSNVAPLSSYNEQFF. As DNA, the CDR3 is TGTGCCAGCAGCAACGTAGCGCCACTAAGCTCCTACAATGAGCAGTTCTTC.